One and the same sample provided the 12 T cell receptor beta chains below, sequenced in a study of OX40 agonist ivuxolimab in advanced cancers. Produced via immunoSEQ multiplex PCR; TCRdb's table is partial and in-frame only. The profile shows about 84,000 clones, nearly 95% of them singletons. Material: CD4+ or CD8+ T cells sorted from blood, obtained in a trial of the OX40 agonist ivuxolimab. The receptors shown here come from an adult with an advanced solid tumor such as melanoma, head and neck, liver or kidney cancer.

The chain links TRBV30 to TRBJ1-4; 10 nucleotides agree with TRBD1. The CDR3 has 18 residues. The germline gives CDR1 GTSNPN, CDR2 SVGIG (reference sequence). The J segment lost 0 bases and the V segment lost 1 base, leaving 8 bases of the junction unmatched. The CDR3: CAWSARTGGMTTNEKLFF. The CDR3, as DNA: TGTGCCTGGAGTGCCCGGACAGGGGGGATGACAACTAATGAAAAACTGTTTTTT.

V and J are TRBV13 and TRBJ2-1; D is perhaps TRBD1 or TRBD2 (5 bases each). The CDR3 spans 16 residues. V was shortened by 5 bases and J by 4 bases, with 18 bases between the two germline ends. CDR1 is PRHDT and CDR2 is FYEKMQ in the germline V gene (reference sequence). The CDR3, as DNA: TGTGCCAGCAGCCCCCGGGACGAGGAGAATTACAATGAGCAGTTCTTC. The encoded protein is CASSPRDEENYNEQFF. The complete variable domain, with remaining parts taken from reference TRBV13 and TRBJ2-1, reads AAGVIQSPRHLIKEKRETATLKCYPIPRHDTVYWYQQGPGQDPQFLISFYEKMQSDKGSIPDRFSAQQFSDYHSELNMSSLELGDSALYFCASSPRDEENYNEQFFGPGTRLTVL.

In this sample, this clone is large. CDR3 protein: CASSLDQVEQYF. The CDR3 DNA reads TGTGCCAGCAGCTTAGATCAGGTCGAGCAGTACTTC. The chain joins TRBV7-8 to TRBJ2-7; D not resolved. The CDR3 contains 12 residues. V gave up 1 base and J gave up 6 bases, with 7 bases separating them. The germline V gene encodes CDR1 SGHVS and CDR2 FQNEAQ.

The rearrangement links TRBV6-6 to TRBJ1-1; weak D call: TRBD1 (5 bases). Germline CDR1 and CDR2: MNHNY and SVGAGI (reference sequence). V was pared by 6 bases and J by 8 bases, with 19 bases between. There are 14 residues in the CDR3. CDR3 DNA sequence: TGTGCCAGCAGCACCGGGTGGGGGGATGGGGAAGCTTTCTTT. Amino acid sequence: CASSTGWGDGEAFF.

This chain connects TRBV19 to TRBJ2-2; 10 bases match TRBD1. Germline V gene sequence: CDR1 LNHDA, CDR2 SQIVND (reference sequence). The V gene end was trimmed by 7 bases and the J gene end by 5 bases; junction bases not matched to a gene: 7. This CDR3 contains 15 residues. The CDR3 here is CASTVDRGLTGELFF. In nucleotides, the CDR3 is TGTGCCAGTACCGTCGACAGGGGGCTGACCGGGGAGCTGTTTTTT.

This chain connects TRBV28 to TRBJ2-4; weak D call: TRBD1 (6 bases). The germline CDR1 and CDR2 sequences are MDHEN and SYDVKM. The CDR3 runs 17 residues. Trimming pared 5 bases from V and 6 bases from J, leaving 23 bases between. As DNA, the CDR3 is TGTGCCAGCAGTGGACCGGGACACCGCCTGAGATCAAACATTCAGTACTTC. Its translation: CASSGPGHRLRSNIQYF. The full variable domain, in which reference TRBV28 and TRBJ2-4 provide the parts outside the CDR3, is DVKVTQSSRYLVKRTGEKVFLECVQDMDHENMFWYRQDPGLGLRLIYFSYDVKMKEKGDIPEGYSVSREKKERFSLILESASTNQTSMYLCASSGPGHRLRSNIQYFGAGTRLSVL.

The chain is built from TRBV28 and TRBJ2-7; D may match TRBD1 or TRBD2 (5 bases each). Germline CDR1 MDHEN, CDR2 SYDVKM. CDR3 length equals 13 residues. Between the trimmed V and J ends, which lost 8 bases and 2 bases, there was a span of 13 bases. In nucleotides, the CDR3 is TGTGCCAGCTGGGGGATACTTACCTACGAGCAGTACTTC. It specifies CASWGILTYEQYF.

J is TRBJ1-5 and V is TRBV27; possible D gene TRBD1, 5 bases. The CDR3 length is 15 residues. Germline V gene lookup returns CDR1 MNHEY and CDR2 SMNVEV (reference sequence). Trimming removed 3 bases at V and 3 bases at J, with 12 bases between. The CDR3 is CASSFSSGDNQPQHF. CDR3 coding DNA: TGTGCCAGCAGTTTTTCGTCGGGGGACAATCAGCCCCAGCATTTT.

The chain combines TRBV9 with TRBJ2-1; D gene uncertain. Germline CDR1 is SGDLS and CDR2 is YYNGEE. There are 16 residues in the CDR3. Trimming cost V 0 bases and J 4 bases, with 14 bases left between them. The CDR3 DNA reads TGTGCCAGCAGCGTAGAGGGTTTACCCAGATACAATGAGCAGTTCTTC. Translation gives CASSVEGLPRYNEQFF.

The CDR3 loop is CASSISPPGPSNYGYTF. In DNA, the CDR3 is TGTGCCAGTAGTATTTCCCCCCCGGGACCGTCAAACTATGGCTACACCTTC. The rearrangement joins TRBV19 to TRBJ1-2; tentative D call: TRBD1 (5 bases). CDR3 length: 17 residues. Germline CDR1 LNHDA, CDR2 SQIVND (reference sequence). The V and J ends lost 3 bases and 2 bases respectively, with 19 bases between them.

This chain links TRBV5-6 with TRBJ1-2, with D possibly being TRBD1 (5 bases). Trimming took off 2 bases at V and 5 bases at J, with 13 bases between the two ends. The CDR3 is 14 amino acids. Germline CDR1 reads SGHDT; CDR2 reads YYEEEE. The CDR3 sequence: CASSFRVSAYGYTF. The CDR3 DNA reads TGTGCCAGCAGCTTCAGGGTGTCCGCGTATGGCTACACCTTC.

The chain links TRBV14 to TRBJ2-5, with D perhaps TRBD1 (5 bases). With the DNA end fitting TRBJ2-7 better, the J assignment may be wrong. The germline CDR1 and CDR2 sequences are SGHDN and FVKESK. CDR3 size: 15 residues. This chain's CDR3 is CASSSPARGSYEQYF. CDR3 DNA: TGTGCCAGCAGCTCTCCGGCTAGGGGTTCCTACGAGCAGTACTTC.